The T cell receptor beta chain described here comes from a study of blood T cell repertoires in COVID-19. Study information: Acute and convalescent COVID-19 samples came from the United States, Italy and Spain. T cells, B-cell-depleted T cells, or PBMCs provided the cDNA or gDNA that served as material.

V gave up 1 base and J gave up 4 bases, with 8 bases separating them. The CDR3 length is 13 residues. In germline, CDR1 is GTSNPN, CDR2 SVGIG (reference sequence). Authors' analysis steps: Estimated nucleated cell counts came from reference gene primer amplification. Sequencing was performed with immunoSEQ multiplex PCR; in TCRdb, only in-frame clones are kept and a portion is missing. V, J and clone size derive from that table, while D and trimming were established from the DNA sequence. The profile covers tens of thousands of clones, with about nine tenths appearing a single time and 9.5% to 13% taken by the ten largest. This clone was seen once. The sample contains more than one DNA sequence encoding this CDR3.

The clonotype originates from a man aged 70 or older with active or convalescent COVID-19. This chain joins TRBV30 and TRBJ1-5, with a weak D call TRBD1 (6 bases). Sequencing was carried out using peripheral blood. As DNA, the CDR3 is TGTGCCTGGAGTGGCCAGGGGAATCAGCCCCAGCATTTT. Translating it yields CAWSGQGNQPQHF.